The 17 T cell receptor beta chains given below trace back to one sample, sequenced in a study of blood T cells in healthy people across ages. Primers used in a second PCR of roughly 7 to 12 cycles were a sample-barcoded 5' primer and a J-beta primer mix. TCRdb itself ran the 5' RACE reads through MiXCR, one entry per CDR3 protein. The sample lists 600,000 or so distinct CDR3 sequences; around half were seen once. The specimen sequenced was blood. All receptors come from a man of 80 years or more in good health.

This clonotype was detected only once. The CDR3 does not close with the conserved phenylalanine or tryptophan, likely indicating a read error. The chain recombines TRBV7-3 with TRBJ2-1; the D is unclear. Germline V CDR1 and CDR2: SGHTA, FQGTGA. The CDR3 runs to 12 residues. V was trimmed by 4 bases and J by 5 bases, leaving 6 bases between them. The CDR3 nucleotides read TGTGCCAGCAGCTCTCAAGACAATGAGCAGTTCGTC. It yields the protein CASSSQDNEQFV.

This clonotype was seen a few times. CDR3 residues: CSARVTGESDYGYTF. CDR3 sequence (DNA): TGCAGTGCTAGAGTGACAGGGGAATCTGACTATGGCTACACCTTC. This sequence joins TRBV20-1 and TRBJ1-2; 8 nucleotides match TRBD1. The ends lost 1 base at V and 3 bases at J; junction bases unmatched: 7. The V gene's germline CDR1 is DFQATT and CDR2 SNEGSKA (reference sequence). The CDR3 loop spans 15 amino acids.

This clonotype occurred a few times. The J gene is TRBJ2-1, the V gene TRBV5-1; 13 nucleotides agree with TRBD2. Trimming took 5 bases from V and 8 from J; bases not matched to a gene: 7. The CDR3 consists of 15 residues. Looked up from germline, CDR1 is SGHRS and CDR2 is YFSETQ. The CDR3 reads CASSEGLAGWDEQFF. The CDR3 DNA sequence: TGCGCCAGCAGTGAGGGACTAGCGGGATGGGATGAGCAGTTCTTC.

To note about this clonotype: With a much larger clone just one base away, this may be a read error. This chain connects TRBV6-5 to TRBJ1-2; the D gene is possibly TRBD1 (5 bases). V lost 8 bases to trimming and J lost 0 bases, with 16 bases between them. The CDR3 covers 15 residues. Per the germline V gene, CDR1 is MNHEY and CDR2 is SVGAGI. In DNA, the CDR3 is TGTGCCAGCGGTGGGGCAGGGCAGGCTAACTATGGCTACACCTTC. It yields the protein CASGGAGQANYGYTF.

The chain recombines TRBV29-1 with TRBJ2-4, with 9 nucleotides matching TRBD1. V trimming: 5 bases; J trimming: 6 bases; junction bases outside the gene matches: 5. CDR3 length: 13 residues. Germline values: CDR1 SQVTM, CDR2 ANQGSEA. CDR3 sequence reads: CSVTPGQGNIQYF. The CDR3 bases are TGCAGCGTTACCCCGGGACAGGGAAACATTCAGTACTTC.

This clonotype has more than one count but fewer than ten. The genes are TRBV5-1 and TRBJ2-1; TRBD2 matches at 8 bases. Germline V gene data show CDR1 as SGHRS and CDR2 as YFSETQ. This CDR3 region has 15 residues. The J segment lost 6 bases and the V segment lost 2 bases, leaving 7 bases of the junction unmatched. CDR3 in amino acids: CASSLPTSGGNEQFF. The CDR3 DNA is TGCGCCAGCAGCTTACCTACTAGCGGAGGCAATGAGCAGTTCTTC.

The chain couples TRBV2 to TRBJ2-6, with D perhaps TRBD2 (6 bases). With 6 bases removed from V and 4 bases from J, the gap between germline ends came to 13 bases. Germline V gene data show CDR1 as SNHLY and CDR2 as FYNNEI. The CDR3 length is 15 residues. The CDR3: CASSLRTTGANVLTF. Written as DNA, the CDR3 is TGTGCCAGCAGCCTACGGACTACCGGGGCCAACGTCCTGACTTTC.

The DNA of the CDR3 is TGTGCCAGCAGCGGTAATCGGGGGCACACAGATACGCAGTATTTT. Amino acid sequence: CASSGNRGHTDTQYF. The gene calls are TRBV9 and TRBJ2-3; D may correspond to TRBD1 or TRBD2 (6 bases each). V lost 3 bases and J 2 bases, leaving 13 bases between the germline ends. There are 15 residues in the CDR3. Germline-derived CDR1 and CDR2 are SGDLS and YYNGEE.

The chain couples TRBV11-2 to TRBJ2-7; D is unclear. The DNA end favors TRBJ2-5, so the J call may be wrong. This CDR3 is 13 amino acids long. Germline CDR1 reads SGHAT; CDR2 reads FQNNGV. CDR3 nucleotides: TGTGCCAGCAGCTCAGGCTCCCCAGAGACCCAGTACTTC. Translation: CASSSGSPETQYF.

The chain combines TRBV27 with TRBJ1-4; 8 bases are a match to TRBD1. This CDR3 has 14 amino acids. J was trimmed by 10 bases and V by 6 bases; bases with no gene match: 10. Per the germline V gene, CDR1 is MNHEY and CDR2 is SMNVEV (reference sequence). This CDR3 reads CASRPGQGTGKLFF. CDR3 DNA sequence: TGTGCCAGCAGGCCTGGACAGGGCACGGGAAAACTGTTTTTT.

The chain couples TRBV29-1 to TRBJ2-2; D remains ambiguous. The CDR3 sequence is 12 residues long. Germline CDR1 and CDR2: SQVTM and ANQGSEA. V gave up 8 bases and J gave up 1 base, with 8 bases separating them. The DNA of the CDR3 is TGCAGCATTGGCATGAACACCGGGGAGCTGTTTTTT. Translated, it gives CSIGMNTGELFF.

This chain joins TRBV20-1 and TRBJ2-3; D possibly corresponds to TRBD2 (7 bases). This CDR3 contains 13 residues. Trimming took 6 bases from V and 5 from J, leaving 15 bases between them. CDR1 and CDR2 from the germline V gene are DFQATT and SNEGSKA (reference sequence). CDR3 sequence reads: CSAQGTTGDTQYF. CDR3 coding DNA: TGCAGTGCCCAGGGGACTACTGGAGATACGCAGTATTTT.

Of note for this clonotype: Just one base apart from a much larger clone, this may be a read error. This sequence joins TRBV12-3 or TRBV12-4 and TRBJ2-5; D may be TRBD1 or TRBD2 (5 bases each). V shed 6 bases and J shed 11 bases, with 25 bases lying between them. This CDR3 is 15 amino acids long. CDR3 protein: CASSTGTSMGNEQYF. The CDR3 DNA sequence: TGTGCCAGCAGCACCGGGACCTCAATGGGCAATGAGCAGTACTTC.

The chain joins TRBV4-2 to TRBJ2-7, with TRBD2 matching over 10 bases. Germline-derived CDR1 and CDR2 are LGHNA and YNFKEQ. The trim removed 2 bases at V and 2 bases at J, leaving 3 bases unmatched. The CDR3 extends over 15 amino acids. The CDR3 spells CASSQLTSGAYEQYF. In DNA, the CDR3 is TGTGCCAGCAGCCAATTAACTAGCGGGGCCTACGAGCAGTACTTC.

This clonotype was seen a few times. The chain is built from TRBV12-3 or TRBV12-4 and TRBJ2-1; either TRBD1 or TRBD2 may fit D (6 bases each). Trimming removed 7 bases at V and 6 bases at J, with 19 bases between. The CDR3 has 15 residues. The CDR3 bases are TGTGCCAGCAAAATGACAGGAGGGGGTCGCAATGAGCAGTTCTTC. It is translated as CASKMTGGGRNEQFF.

The rearrangement links TRBV6-6 to TRBJ1-5; D is unresolved. Trimming removed 4 bases at V and 2 bases at J, with 9 bases between. The germline V gene encodes CDR1 MNHNY and CDR2 SVGAGI (reference sequence). CDR3 length: 14 amino acids. The CDR3 loop reads CASSFRGGNQPQHF. Here the CDR3 DNA reads TGTGCCAGCAGTTTTCGAGGAGGCAATCAGCCCCAGCATTTT.

CDR3 sequence (DNA): TGTGCCAGCATACCAGCGGGGAACACCGGGGAGCTGTTTTTT. Encoded protein: CASIPAGNTGELFF. This chain uses TRBV27 with TRBJ2-2; D possibly corresponds to TRBD2 (6 bases). The CDR3 extends over 14 amino acids. Germline V gives CDR1 MNHEY, CDR2 SMNVEV (reference sequence). Trimming took 7 bases from V and 1 from J, leaving 10 bases between them.